This entry is about one TCR beta chain. The CDR3 is 17 amino acids. In germline, CDR1 is SGDLS, CDR2 YYNGEE. Trimming at V came to 0 bases and at J to 4 bases, leaving 5 bases not matched to a gene. The data were obtained in a study of blood T cell repertoires in COVID-19. Study-wide background: Acute-phase and convalescent COVID-19 samples originated in the United States, Italy and Spain. PBMCs, B-cell-depleted T cells, or T cells were the source of the cDNA or gDNA that made up the material.

The table came from immunoSEQ multiplex PCR; TCRdb's copy has only in-frame clones and leaves some out. In the table there are 650,000 to 800,000 clones, approximately 90% of which are singletons. The source is a woman in her late teens or twenties with acute or convalescent COVID-19. The V call is TRBV9, the J call TRBJ2-1; 12 positions agree with TRBD2. Input material: peripheral blood. CDR3: CASSVVGTSGQYNEQFF. CDR3 in DNA: TGTGCCAGCAGCGTAGTTGGGACTAGCGGGCAGTACAATGAGCAGTTCTTC.